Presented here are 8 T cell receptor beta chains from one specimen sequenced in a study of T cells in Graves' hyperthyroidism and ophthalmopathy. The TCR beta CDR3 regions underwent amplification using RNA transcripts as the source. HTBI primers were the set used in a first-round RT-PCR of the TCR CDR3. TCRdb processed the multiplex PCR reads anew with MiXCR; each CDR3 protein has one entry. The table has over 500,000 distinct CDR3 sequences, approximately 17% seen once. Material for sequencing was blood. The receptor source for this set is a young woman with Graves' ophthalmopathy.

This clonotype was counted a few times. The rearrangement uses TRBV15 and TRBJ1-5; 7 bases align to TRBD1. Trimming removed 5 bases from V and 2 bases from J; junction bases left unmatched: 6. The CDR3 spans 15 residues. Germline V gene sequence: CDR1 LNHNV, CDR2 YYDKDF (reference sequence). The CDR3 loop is CATSPSGTGNQPQHF. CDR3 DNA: TGTGCCACCAGCCCTTCCGGGACAGGCAATCAGCCCCAGCATTTT. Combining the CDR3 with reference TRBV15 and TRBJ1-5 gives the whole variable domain DAMVIQNPRYQVTQFGKPVTLSCSQTLNHNVMYWYQQKSSQAPKLLFHYYDKDFNNEADTPDNFQSRRPNTSFCFLDIRSPGLGDTAMYLCATSPSGTGNQPQHFGDGTRLSIL.

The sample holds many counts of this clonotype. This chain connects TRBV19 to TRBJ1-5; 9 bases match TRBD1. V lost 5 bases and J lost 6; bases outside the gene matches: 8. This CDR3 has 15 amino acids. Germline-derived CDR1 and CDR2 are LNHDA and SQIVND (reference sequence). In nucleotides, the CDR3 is TGTGCCAGTAGTGTACGGGACAGGGCACGTCAGCCCCAGCATTTT. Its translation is CASSVRDRARQPQHF.

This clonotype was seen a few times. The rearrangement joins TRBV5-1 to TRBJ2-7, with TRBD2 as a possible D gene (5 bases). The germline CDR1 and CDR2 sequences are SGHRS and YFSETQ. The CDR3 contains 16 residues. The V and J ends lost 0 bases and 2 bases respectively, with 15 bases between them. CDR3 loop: CASSLEAGSVTYEQYF. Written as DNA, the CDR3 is TGCGCCAGCAGCTTGGAGGCGGGCTCGGTAACCTACGAGCAGTACTTC.

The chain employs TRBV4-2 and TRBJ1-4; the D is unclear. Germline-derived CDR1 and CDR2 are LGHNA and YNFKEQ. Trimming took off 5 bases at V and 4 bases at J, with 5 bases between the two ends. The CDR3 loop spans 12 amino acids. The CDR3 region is CASSSDNEKLFF. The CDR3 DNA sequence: TGTGCCAGCAGCAGCGATAATGAAAAACTGTTTTTT.

CDR3 DNA sequence: TGCAGCGTTGCGGGCCAGGGGGACAGTCAGCCCCAGCATTTT. Amino acid sequence: CSVAGQGDSQPQHF. V usage is TRBV29-1 and J usage is TRBJ1-5; TRBD1 agrees at 7 bases. There are 14 residues in the CDR3. V shed 4 bases, J shed 6 bases, and the junction held 9 bases outside the gene matches. Per germline, CDR1 SQVTM and CDR2 ANQGSEA.

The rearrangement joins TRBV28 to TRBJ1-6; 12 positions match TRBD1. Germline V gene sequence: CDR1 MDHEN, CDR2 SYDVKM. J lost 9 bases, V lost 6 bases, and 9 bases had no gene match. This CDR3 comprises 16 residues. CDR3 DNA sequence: TGTGCCAGCAGCCGTGGGACAGGGGGCGGTGGTTCACCCCTCCACTTT. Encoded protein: CASSRGTGGGGSPLHF.

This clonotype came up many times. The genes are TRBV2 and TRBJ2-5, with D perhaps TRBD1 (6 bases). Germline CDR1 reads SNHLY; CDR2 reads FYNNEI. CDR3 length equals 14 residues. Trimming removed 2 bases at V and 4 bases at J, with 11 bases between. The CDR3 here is CASSEIAGVETQYF. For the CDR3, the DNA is TGTGCCAGCAGTGAAATCGCAGGGGTAGAGACCCAGTACTTC. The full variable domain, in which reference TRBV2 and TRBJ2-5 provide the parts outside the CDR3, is EPEVTQTPSHQVTQMGQEVILRCVPISNHLYFYWYRQILGQKVEFLVSFYNNEISEKSEIFDDQFSVERPDGSNFTLKIRSTKLEDSAMYFCASSEIAGVETQYFGPGTRLLVL.

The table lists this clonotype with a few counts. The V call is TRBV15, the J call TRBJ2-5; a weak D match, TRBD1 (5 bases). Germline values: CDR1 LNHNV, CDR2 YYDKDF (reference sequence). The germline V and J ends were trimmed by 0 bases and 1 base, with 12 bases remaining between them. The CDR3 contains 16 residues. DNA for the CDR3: TGTGCCACCAGCAGAGAGACGACAGTCACCCAAGAGACCCAGTACTTC. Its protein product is CATSRETTVTQETQYF.